These 4 T cell receptor beta chains were all obtained from the same sample, sequenced in a study of shared clonotypes between healthy human individuals. Generated by immunoSEQ multiplex PCR, the TCRdb table keeps only in-frame clones and is missing some. The sample comprises 400,000 to 600,000 clones, roughly 83% of which are singletons, and roughly an eighth rests with the top ten. The sequenced material came from PBMCs. These receptor sequences come from a woman in her thirties or forties in good health. Some clones in this sample may be carry-over from other donors' samples.

This chain links TRBV9 with TRBJ1-1; D remains unclear. Trimming cost V 1 base and J 6 bases, with 10 bases left between them. CDR3 length equals 13 residues. The germline V gene encodes CDR1 SGDLS and CDR2 YYNGEE. CDR3 sequence: CASSVSSGAEAFF. The CDR3 region has the DNA TGTGCCAGCAGCGTATCTTCAGGAGCTGAAGCTTTCTTT.

The chain uses TRBV6-1 and TRBJ2-7; 10 bases map to TRBD1. The CDR3 extends over 14 amino acids. V gave up 6 bases and J gave up 2 bases; unmatched junction bases: 4. Per germline, CDR1 MNHNS and CDR2 SASEGT. CDR3 residues: CASRVGQGAYEQYF. CDR3 DNA sequence: TGTGCCAGCAGGGTCGGACAGGGGGCCTACGAGCAGTACTTC.

This rearrangement joins TRBV7-2 to TRBJ2-2; 7 nucleotides line up with TRBD2. Germline V CDR1 and CDR2: SGHTA, FQGNSA. Unmatched junction bases numbered 7, after V lost 4 bases and J lost 8 bases. The CDR3 is made up of 14 amino acids. CDR3 sequence (DNA): TGTGCCAGCAGCTCACTAGCGAGTTTGGGGGAGCTGTTTTTT. This codes for CASSSLASLGELFF.

The chain has TRBV30 and TRBJ2-5, with D uncertain. The germline CDR1 and CDR2 sequences are GTSNPN and SVGIG (reference sequence). The ends were cut back, 0 bases at V and 5 bases at J, with 4 bases in the middle. The CDR3 has 11 amino acids. The CDR3: CAWSVLETQYF. The CDR3 region has the DNA TGTGCCTGGAGTGTACTCGAGACCCAGTACTTC.